One sample yielded the 26 T cell receptor beta chains listed below, sequenced in a study of blood T cell repertoires in COVID-19. The table came from immunoSEQ multiplex PCR; TCRdb's copy has only in-frame clones and leaves some out. The profile shows tens of thousands of clones, 85% of them singletons. Sequences were obtained from peripheral blood. The receptors derive from a man aged 65-85 years with acute or convalescent COVID-19.

The V call is TRBV2, the J call TRBJ2-7; 9 bases are a match to TRBD1. The V gene end was trimmed by 6 bases and the J gene end by 3 bases; junction bases not matched to a gene: 6. From germline, CDR1 is SNHLY and CDR2 FYNNEI. The CDR3 is 14 residues long. CDR3 DNA sequence: TGTGCCAGCAGCGCCGGGACAGGGTTCTACGAGCAGTACTTC. This encodes CASSAGTGFYEQYF.

The chain couples TRBV4-1 to TRBJ2-1; 7 bases match TRBD1. V gave up 3 bases and J gave up 4 bases; unmatched junction bases: 3. This CDR3 is 14 amino acids long. Germline-derived CDR1 and CDR2 are MGHRA and YSYEKL. CDR3 nucleotides: TGCGCCAGCAGCCACAAGGACAGGTACAATGAGCAGTTCTTC. Translation gives CASSHKDRYNEQFF.

This clone has a single count. The V gene is TRBV2, the J gene TRBJ2-7; D is undetermined. Germline V lookup: CDR1 SNHLY, CDR2 FYNNEI. Trimming removed 7 bases from V and 4 bases from J, with 11 bases in between. The CDR3 consists of 12 residues. The CDR3 protein is CASMVGFYEQYF. The CDR3, as DNA: TGTGCCAGCATGGTGGGCTTTTACGAGCAGTACTTC.

V and J are TRBV27 and TRBJ1-1; 11 nucleotides agree with TRBD1. Germline V gene lookup returns CDR1 MNHEY and CDR2 SMNVEV (reference sequence). CDR3 length: 14 residues. V lost 3 bases to trimming and J lost 4 bases; unmatched junction nucleotides: 1. CDR3 nucleotides: TGTGCCAGCAGTTTGGACAGGGGGCCCACTGAAGCTTTCTTT. This sequence encodes CASSLDRGPTEAFF.

V usage is TRBV4-1 and J usage is TRBJ2-2; weak D call: TRBD1 (7 bases). Germline CDR1 reads MGHRA; CDR2 reads YSYEKL. V was pared by 4 bases and J by 4 bases, with 19 bases between. This CDR3 is 17 amino acids long. The CDR3 region is CASSLGQGVGGTGELFF. DNA of the CDR3: TGCGCCAGCAGCCTCGGGCAGGGGGTCGGGGGCACCGGGGAGCTGTTTTTT.

V and J are TRBV25-1 and TRBJ1-3; no clear D. CDR1 is MGHDK, CDR2 SYGVNS, per germline. The CDR3 has 14 residues. V was cut by 3 bases and J by 0 bases, with 6 bases left in between. DNA for the CDR3: TGTGCCAGCAGTGATCAGCGCTCTGGAAACACCATATATTTT. Amino acid sequence: CASSDQRSGNTIYF.

The chain combines TRBV2 with TRBJ2-5; no firm D call. Germline-derived CDR1 and CDR2 are SNHLY and FYNNEI. The CDR3 totals 13 residues. The ends were cut back, 6 bases at V and 4 bases at J, with 12 bases in the middle. The CDR3 DNA sequence: TGTGCCAGCAGGAGATCAAACGGAGAGACCCAGTACTTC. Amino acid sequence: CASRRSNGETQYF. The whole variable domain, remainder taken from reference TRBV2 and TRBJ2-5, is EPEVTQTPSHQVTQMGQEVILRCVPISNHLYFYWYRQILGQKVEFLVSFYNNEISEKSEIFDDQFSVERPDGSNFTLKIRSTKLEDSAMYFCASRRSNGETQYFGPGTRLLVL.

The rearrangement links TRBV7-9 to TRBJ2-1; D is unresolved. The CDR3 runs to 15 residues. Germline loops: CDR1 SEHNR, CDR2 FQNEAQ (reference sequence). V dropped 5 bases and J dropped 6 bases, with 17 bases sitting between them. CDR3 protein: CASSPKVRVGNEQFF. The DNA of the CDR3 is TGTGCCAGCAGCCCCAAAGTTCGCGTCGGCAATGAGCAGTTCTTC.

CDR3 sequence (DNA): TGTGCCAGCACCATTACCCTCGGGGGTGGCTACACCTTC. Protein: CASTITLGGGYTF. The J gene is TRBJ1-2, the V gene TRBV12-3 or TRBV12-4; tentative D call: TRBD1 (5 bases). The CDR3 spans 13 residues. The germline V and J ends were trimmed by 7 bases and 7 bases, with 16 bases remaining between them.

The chain recombines TRBV11-2 with TRBJ2-7; a possible D gene is TRBD2 (6 bases). The germline V gene has CDR1 SGHAT and CDR2 FQNNGV. The CDR3 runs 17 residues. The V end lost 5 bases, the J end lost 2 bases, and 22 bases lay between the germline ends. This CDR3 is CASSPQGIAGRTYEQYF. CDR3 nucleotides: TGTGCCAGCAGCCCCCAGGGTATCGCGGGGCGCACCTACGAGCAGTACTTC.

This clone was found a few times. This chain joins TRBV6-5 and TRBJ2-1; TRBD1 is a possible D gene (5 bases). The CDR3 is 13 residues long. The V gene's germline CDR1 is MNHEY and CDR2 SVGAGI. The ends were cut back, 4 bases at V and 9 bases at J, with 13 bases in the middle. The CDR3 is CASSSPTVPEQFF. The CDR3 coding sequence is TGTGCCAGCAGTTCCCCGACAGTGCCTGAGCAGTTCTTC.

The chain recombines TRBV5-1 with TRBJ2-7, with 7 bases aligning to TRBD1. In germline, CDR1 is SGHRS, CDR2 YFSETQ. The junction had 9 bases not matched to a gene; V was cut back by 4 bases and J by 5 bases. This CDR3 contains 14 residues. In DNA, the CDR3 is TGCGCCAGCAGCCCCGCGACAGGGAGTAACGAGCAGTACTTC. Encoded protein: CASSPATGSNEQYF. Together with reference TRBV5-1 and TRBJ2-7, the CDR3 gives the full variable domain: KAGVTQTPRYLIKTRGQQVTLSCSPISGHRSVSWYQQTPGQGLQFLFEYFSETQRNKGNFPGRFSGRQFSNSRSEMNVSTLELGDSALYLCASSPATGSNEQYFGPGTRLTVT.

This clone was counted only a few times. J is TRBJ1-6 and V is TRBV19; perhaps TRBD1 as D (5 bases). From germline, CDR1 is LNHDA and CDR2 SQIVND (reference sequence). Trimming shortened V by 5 bases and J by 10 bases, and 12 bases separated the two germline ends. This CDR3 contains 13 residues. The CDR3 loop is CASSAGIRSPLHF. The CDR3 DNA is TGTGCCAGTAGTGCAGGGATAAGATCACCCCTCCACTTT. Full variable domain (rest looked up from reference TRBV19 and TRBJ1-6): DGGITQSPKYLFRKEGQNVTLSCEQNLNHDAMYWYRQDPGQGLRLIYYSQIVNDFQKGDIAEGYSVSREKKESFPLTVTSAQKNPTAFYLCASSAGIRSPLHFGNGTRLTVT.

The rearrangement joins TRBV18 to TRBJ1-4; D gene ambiguous. The CDR3 has 15 residues. Germline CDR1 and CDR2: KGHSH and LQKENI. Trimming cost V 5 bases and J 5 bases, with 15 bases left between them. The CDR3 DNA follows: TGTGCCAGCTCATGGGAGCGAGGGAGGAATGAAAAACTGTTTTTT. Translated: CASSWERGRNEKLFF.

The chain combines TRBV5-1 with TRBJ1-2, with 9 positions matching TRBD1. The trim removed 1 base at V and 4 bases at J, leaving 2 bases unmatched. From germline, CDR1 is SGHRS and CDR2 YFSETQ. The CDR3 spans 14 residues. This CDR3 reads CASSLTGGTYGYTF. The CDR3, as DNA: TGCGCCAGCAGCTTGACAGGGGGCACCTATGGCTACACCTTC. Using reference TRBV5-1 and TRBJ1-2 for the parts outside the CDR3, the full variable domain is KAGVTQTPRYLIKTRGQQVTLSCSPISGHRSVSWYQQTPGQGLQFLFEYFSETQRNKGNFPGRFSGRQFSNSRSEMNVSTLELGDSALYLCASSLTGGTYGYTFGSGTRLTVV.

Turning to this clone: One junction end disagrees with the germline gene, perhaps due to a read error. The chain joins TRBV7-7 to TRBJ2-1, with 9 bases identical to TRBD1. Germline V gene data show CDR1 as SSHAT and CDR2 as FNYEAQ (reference sequence). CDR3 length: 15 amino acids. This chain's CDR3 is CASSPGTGLYNEQFF. DNA for the CDR3: TGTGCTAGCAGCCCCGGGACAGGGTTGTACAATGAGCAGTTCTTC.

The J gene is TRBJ1-2, the V gene TRBV19; a possible D gene is TRBD1 (6 bases). V was shortened by 7 bases and J by 3 bases, with 27 bases between the two germline ends. The CDR3 consists of 18 residues. The germline V gene has CDR1 LNHDA and CDR2 SQIVND (reference sequence). The DNA for the CDR3 is TGTGCCAGTACCATGAGAGGCAGGGGTACGGGTGGTGACTATGGCTACACCTTC. This encodes CASTMRGRGTGGDYGYTF. The full variable domain, its missing parts supplied by reference TRBV19 and TRBJ1-2, is DGGITQSPKYLFRKEGQNVTLSCEQNLNHDAMYWYRQDPGQGLRLIYYSQIVNDFQKGDIAEGYSVSREKKESFPLTVTSAQKNPTAFYLCASTMRGRGTGGDYGYTFGSGTRLTVV.

This clone was counted only a few times. The rearrangement joins TRBV7-2 to TRBJ1-3, with D possibly being TRBD1 (6 bases). Trimming shortened V by 1 base and J by 2 bases, and 12 bases separated the two germline ends. CDR1 is SGHTA, CDR2 FQGNSA, per germline. This CDR3 contains 16 residues. The CDR3 loop reads CASSLERAGAGNTIYF. The CDR3 coding sequence is TGTGCCAGCAGCTTAGAGAGGGCAGGGGCTGGAAACACCATATATTTT.

The V and J genes are TRBV10-3 and TRBJ2-7; 10 nucleotides agree with TRBD2. V was clipped by 9 bases and J by 7 bases; unmatched bases: 6. Germline V lookup: CDR1 ENHRY, CDR2 SYGVKD. The CDR3 is made up of 12 amino acids. The CDR3 sequence: CAIGTSASEQYF. The CDR3 DNA is TGTGCCATAGGGACTAGCGCCTCGGAGCAGTACTTC.

The CDR3 DNA sequence: TGCGCCAGCAGCCTTTCCCCGGGGTTATCATACAATGAGCAGTTCTTC. This translates into CASSLSPGLSYNEQFF. The rearrangement uses TRBV4-1 and TRBJ2-1, with D maybe TRBD2 (5 bases). Germline lookup yields CDR1 MGHRA and CDR2 YSYEKL. The V end lost 4 bases, the J end lost 4 bases, and 17 bases lay between the germline ends. The CDR3 spans 16 residues.

This chain connects TRBV7-3 to TRBJ2-2; 10 bases align to TRBD2. CDR1 SGHTA and CDR2 FQGTGA come from the germline V gene. The length of the CDR3 is 18 residues. The V gene end was trimmed by 1 base and the J gene end by 7 bases; junction bases not matched to a gene: 12. The CDR3 DNA sequence: TGTGCCAGCAGCTTAAGCCCCAGCGGGGGGGCAAAGGGCGGGGAGCTGTTTTTT. Translated, it gives CASSLSPSGGAKGGELFF.

The rearrangement joins TRBV28 to TRBJ1-5, with 8 bases matching TRBD1. The CDR3 consists of 16 residues. The germline V gene has CDR1 MDHEN and CDR2 SYDVKM. V shed 3 bases, J shed 6 bases, and the junction held 10 bases outside the gene matches. CDR3 loop: CASSFQGARSGQPQHF. Written as DNA, the CDR3 is TGTGCCAGCAGTTTCCAGGGGGCCCGCTCGGGTCAGCCCCAGCATTTT.

CDR3 protein: CASSQTSGVGEQYF. Written as DNA, the CDR3 is TGTGCCAGCAGTCAGACTAGCGGGGTGGGCGAGCAGTACTTC. The J gene is TRBJ2-7, the V gene TRBV2; 11 bases fit TRBD2. J was trimmed by 6 bases and V by 5 bases; bases with no gene match: 6. The CDR3 runs 14 residues. Looked up from germline, CDR1 is SNHLY and CDR2 is FYNNEI. The entire variable domain, with the rest obtained from reference TRBV2 and TRBJ2-7, is as follows: EPEVTQTPSHQVTQMGQEVILRCVPISNHLYFYWYRQILGQKVEFLVSFYNNEISEKSEIFDDQFSVERPDGSNFTLKIRSTKLEDSAMYFCASSQTSGVGEQYFGPGTRLTVT.

The chain joins TRBV27 to TRBJ2-5, with D possibly TRBD2 on 7 matching bases. Looked up from germline, CDR1 is MNHEY and CDR2 is SMNVEV (reference sequence). CDR3 length: 11 amino acids. Trimming shortened V by 9 bases and J by 4 bases, and 9 bases separated the two germline ends. The CDR3 is CARGGGETQYF. The CDR3 DNA is TGTGCCAGGGGAGGGGGAGAGACCCAGTACTTC.

This chain joins TRBV7-2 and TRBJ2-4, with D possibly being TRBD1 (5 bases). The CDR3 runs 14 residues. V lost 2 bases to trimming and J lost 6 bases, with 11 bases between them. Germline V gene sequence: CDR1 SGHTA, CDR2 FQGNSA. DNA of the CDR3: TGTGCCAGCAGCTTAAGGGGAAATTTAAACATTCAGTACTTC. Its translation is CASSLRGNLNIQYF.

This clone was observed once. The gene calls are TRBV6-1 and TRBJ1-6; D remains unclear. The length of the CDR3 is 15 residues. Deletions cut 2 bases from V and 3 bases from J, with 8 bases between. Germline CDR1 is MNHNS and CDR2 is SASEGT. The CDR3 loop reads CASSELAVYNSPLHF. In DNA, the CDR3 is TGTGCCAGCAGTGAACTGGCAGTCTATAATTCACCCCTCCACTTT.